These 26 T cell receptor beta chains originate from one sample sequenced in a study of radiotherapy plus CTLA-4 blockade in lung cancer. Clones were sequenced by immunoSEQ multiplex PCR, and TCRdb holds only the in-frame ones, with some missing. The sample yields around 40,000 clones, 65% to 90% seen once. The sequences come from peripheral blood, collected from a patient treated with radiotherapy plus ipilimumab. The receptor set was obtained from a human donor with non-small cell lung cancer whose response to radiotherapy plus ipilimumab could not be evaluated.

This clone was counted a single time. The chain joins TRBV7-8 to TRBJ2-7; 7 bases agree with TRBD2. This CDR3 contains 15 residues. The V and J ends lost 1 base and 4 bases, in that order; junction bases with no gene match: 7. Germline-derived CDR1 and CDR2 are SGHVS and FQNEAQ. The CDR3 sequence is CASSLGPTGGYEQYF. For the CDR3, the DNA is TGTGCCAGCAGCTTAGGACCGACCGGGGGGTACGAGCAGTACTTC.

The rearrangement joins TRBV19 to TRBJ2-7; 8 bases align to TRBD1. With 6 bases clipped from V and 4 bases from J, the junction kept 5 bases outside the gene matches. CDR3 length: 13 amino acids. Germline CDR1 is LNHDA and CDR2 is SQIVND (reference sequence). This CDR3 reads CASSGQGFYEQYF. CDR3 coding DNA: TGTGCCAGTAGCGGACAGGGCTTTTACGAGCAGTACTTC.

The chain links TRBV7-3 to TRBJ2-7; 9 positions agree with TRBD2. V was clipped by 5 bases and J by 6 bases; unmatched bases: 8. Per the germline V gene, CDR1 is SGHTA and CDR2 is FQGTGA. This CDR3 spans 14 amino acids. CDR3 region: CASSESGTSLEQYF. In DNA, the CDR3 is TGTGCCAGCAGCGAATCCGGGACTAGCCTCGAGCAGTACTTC.

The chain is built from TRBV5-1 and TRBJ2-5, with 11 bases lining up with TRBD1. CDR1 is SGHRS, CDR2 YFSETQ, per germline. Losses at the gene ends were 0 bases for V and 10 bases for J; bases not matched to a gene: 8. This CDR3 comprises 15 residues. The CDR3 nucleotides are TGCGCCAGCAGCTTGGCCTCGGGACAGGGGGGTGGCCAGTACTTC. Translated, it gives CASSLASGQGGGQYF. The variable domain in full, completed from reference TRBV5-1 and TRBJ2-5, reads KAGVTQTPRYLIKTRGQQVTLSCSPISGHRSVSWYQQTPGQGLQFLFEYFSETQRNKGNFPGRFSGRQFSNSRSEMNVSTLELGDSALYLCASSLASGQGGGQYFGPGTRLLVL.

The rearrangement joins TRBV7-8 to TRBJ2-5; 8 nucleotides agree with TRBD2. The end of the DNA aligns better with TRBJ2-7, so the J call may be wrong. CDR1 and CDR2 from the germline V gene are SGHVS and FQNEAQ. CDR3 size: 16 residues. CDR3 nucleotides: TGTGCCAGCAGCCCCGGTGGCGGGGGGAGCTCCTACGAGCAGTACTTC. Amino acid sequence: CASSPGGGGSSYEQYF.

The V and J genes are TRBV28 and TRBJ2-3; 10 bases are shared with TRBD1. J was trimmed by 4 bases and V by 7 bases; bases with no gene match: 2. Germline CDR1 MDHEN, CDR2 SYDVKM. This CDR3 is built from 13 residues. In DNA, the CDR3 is TGTGCCAGCACCGGGACAGGGGCAGATACGCAGTATTTT. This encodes CASTGTGADTQYF.

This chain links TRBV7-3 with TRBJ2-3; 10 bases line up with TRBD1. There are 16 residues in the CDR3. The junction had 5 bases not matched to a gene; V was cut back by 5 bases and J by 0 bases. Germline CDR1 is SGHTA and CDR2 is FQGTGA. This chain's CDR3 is CASSAETGGSTDTQYF. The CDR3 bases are TGTGCCAGCAGCGCCGAGACAGGGGGCAGCACAGATACGCAGTATTTT.

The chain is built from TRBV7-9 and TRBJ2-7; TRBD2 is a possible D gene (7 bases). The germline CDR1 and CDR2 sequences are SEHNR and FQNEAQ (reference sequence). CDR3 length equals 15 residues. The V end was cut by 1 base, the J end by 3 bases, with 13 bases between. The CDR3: CASSLGAGALYEQYF. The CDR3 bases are TGTGCCAGCAGCTTAGGCGCGGGGGCCCTCTACGAGCAGTACTTC.

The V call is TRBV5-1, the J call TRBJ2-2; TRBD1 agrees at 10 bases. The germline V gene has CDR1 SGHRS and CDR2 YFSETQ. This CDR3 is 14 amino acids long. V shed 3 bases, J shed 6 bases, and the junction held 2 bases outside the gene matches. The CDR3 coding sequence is TGCGCCAGCAGCTCGGGGACAGGGGCCGGGGAGCTGTTTTTT. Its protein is CASSSGTGAGELFF.

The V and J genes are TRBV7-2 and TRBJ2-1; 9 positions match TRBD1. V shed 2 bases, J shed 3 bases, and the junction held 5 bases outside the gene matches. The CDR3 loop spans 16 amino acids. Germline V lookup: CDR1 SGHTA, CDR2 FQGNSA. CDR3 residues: CASSLYETGGYNEQFF. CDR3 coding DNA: TGTGCCAGCAGCTTATACGAGACAGGGGGCTACAATGAGCAGTTCTTC.

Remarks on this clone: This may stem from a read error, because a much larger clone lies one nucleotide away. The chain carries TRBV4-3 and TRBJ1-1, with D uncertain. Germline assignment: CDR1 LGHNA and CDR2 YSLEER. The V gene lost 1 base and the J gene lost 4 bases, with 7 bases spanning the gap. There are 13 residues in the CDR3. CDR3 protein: CASSQARGTEAFF. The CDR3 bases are TGCGCCAGCAGCCAAGCCCGGGGCACTGAAGCTTTCTTT.

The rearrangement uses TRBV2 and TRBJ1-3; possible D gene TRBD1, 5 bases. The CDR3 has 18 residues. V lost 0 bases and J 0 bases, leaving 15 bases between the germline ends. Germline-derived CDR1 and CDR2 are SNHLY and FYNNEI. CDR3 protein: CASSEALPQAASGNTIYF. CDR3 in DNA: TGTGCCAGCAGTGAAGCGCTTCCACAGGCAGCCTCTGGAAACACCATATATTTT.

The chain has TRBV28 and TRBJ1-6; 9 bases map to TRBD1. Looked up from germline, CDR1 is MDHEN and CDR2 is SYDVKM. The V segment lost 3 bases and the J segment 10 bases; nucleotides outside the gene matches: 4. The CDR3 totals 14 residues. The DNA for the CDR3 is TGTGCCAGCAGTTTTGGGACAGGGAGCTCACCCCTCCACTTT. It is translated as CASSFGTGSSPLHF.

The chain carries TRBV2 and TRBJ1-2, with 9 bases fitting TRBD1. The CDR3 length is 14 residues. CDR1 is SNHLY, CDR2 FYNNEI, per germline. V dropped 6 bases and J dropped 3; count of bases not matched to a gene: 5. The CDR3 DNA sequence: TGTGCCAGCAGGGGACAGGGAACGGACTATGGCTACACCTTC. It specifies CASRGQGTDYGYTF.

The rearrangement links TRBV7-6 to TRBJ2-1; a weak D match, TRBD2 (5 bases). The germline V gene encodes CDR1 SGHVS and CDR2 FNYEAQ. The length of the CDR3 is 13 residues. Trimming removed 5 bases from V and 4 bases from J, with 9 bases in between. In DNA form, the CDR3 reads TGTGCCAGCAGCCAAAGCGGATACAATGAGCAGTTCTTC. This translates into CASSQSGYNEQFF.

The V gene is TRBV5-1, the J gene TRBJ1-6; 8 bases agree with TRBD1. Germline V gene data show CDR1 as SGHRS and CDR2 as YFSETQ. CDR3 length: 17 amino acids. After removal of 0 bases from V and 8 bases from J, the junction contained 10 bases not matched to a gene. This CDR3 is CASSLARTGGNYSPLHF. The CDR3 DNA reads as TGCGCCAGCAGCTTGGCGAGAACAGGGGGGAATTATTCACCCCTCCACTTT.

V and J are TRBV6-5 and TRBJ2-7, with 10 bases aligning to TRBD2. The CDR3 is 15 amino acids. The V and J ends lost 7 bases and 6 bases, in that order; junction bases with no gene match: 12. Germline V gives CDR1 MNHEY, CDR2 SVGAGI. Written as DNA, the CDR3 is TGTGCCAGCAAAAAACTAGCGGGGTCTTTCGGCGAGCAGTACTTC. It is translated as CASKKLAGSFGEQYF.

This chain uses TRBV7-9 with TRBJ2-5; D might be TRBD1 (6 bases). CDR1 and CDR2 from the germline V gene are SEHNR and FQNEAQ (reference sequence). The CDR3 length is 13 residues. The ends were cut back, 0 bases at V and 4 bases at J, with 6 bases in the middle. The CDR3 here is CASSLAGGETQYF. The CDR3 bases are TGTGCCAGCAGCTTAGCAGGGGGAGAGACCCAGTACTTC. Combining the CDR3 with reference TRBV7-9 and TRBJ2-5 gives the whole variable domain DTGVSQNPRHKITKRGQNVTFRCDPISEHNRLYWYRQTLGQGPEFLTYFQNEAQLEKSRLLSDRFSAERPKGSFSTLEIQRTEQGDSAMYLCASSLAGGETQYFGPGTRLLVL.

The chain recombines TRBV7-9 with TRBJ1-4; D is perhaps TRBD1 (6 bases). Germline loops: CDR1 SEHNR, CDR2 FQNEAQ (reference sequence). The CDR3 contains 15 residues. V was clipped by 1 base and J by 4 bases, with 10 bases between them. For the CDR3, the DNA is TGTGCCAGCAGCTTAGGTCAGGGGAATAATGAAAAACTGTTTTTT. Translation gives CASSLGQGNNEKLFF.

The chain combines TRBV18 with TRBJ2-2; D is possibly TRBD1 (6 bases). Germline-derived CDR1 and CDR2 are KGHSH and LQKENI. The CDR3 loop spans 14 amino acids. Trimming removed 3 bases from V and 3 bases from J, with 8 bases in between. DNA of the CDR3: TGTGCCAGCTCACCGCGACAGGACACCGGGGAGCTGTTTTTT. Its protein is CASSPRQDTGELFF. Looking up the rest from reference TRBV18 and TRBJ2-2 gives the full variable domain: NAGVMQNPRHLVRRRGQEARLRCSPMKGHSHVYWYRQLPEEGLKFMVYLQKENIIDESGMPKERFSAEFPKEGPSILRIQQVVRGDSAAYFCASSPRQDTGELFFGEGSRLTVL.

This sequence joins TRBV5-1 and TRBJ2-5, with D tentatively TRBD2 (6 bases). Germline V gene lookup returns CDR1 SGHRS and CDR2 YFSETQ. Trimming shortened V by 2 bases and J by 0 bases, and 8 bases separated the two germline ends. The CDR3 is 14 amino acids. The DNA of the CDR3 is TGCGCCAGCAGCTTAGGAGGGAACCAAGAGACCCAGTACTTC. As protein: CASSLGGNQETQYF.

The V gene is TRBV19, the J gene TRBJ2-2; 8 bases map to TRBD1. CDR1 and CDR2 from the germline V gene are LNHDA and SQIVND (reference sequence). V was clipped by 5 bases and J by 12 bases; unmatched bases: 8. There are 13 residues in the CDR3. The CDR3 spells CASSAEGQVKLFF. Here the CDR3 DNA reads TGTGCCAGTAGTGCCGAGGGACAGGTGAAGCTGTTTTTT. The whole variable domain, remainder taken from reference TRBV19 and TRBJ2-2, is DGGITQSPKYLFRKEGQNVTLSCEQNLNHDAMYWYRQDPGQGLRLIYYSQIVNDFQKGDIAEGYSVSREKKESFPLTVTSAQKNPTAFYLCASSAEGQVKLFFGEGSRLTVL.

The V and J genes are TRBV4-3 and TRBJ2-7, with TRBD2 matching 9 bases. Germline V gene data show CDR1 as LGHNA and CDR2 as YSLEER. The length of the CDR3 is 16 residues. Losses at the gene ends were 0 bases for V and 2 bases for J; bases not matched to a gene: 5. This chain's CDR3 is CASSQELSSGTYEQYF. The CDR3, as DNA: TGCGCCAGCAGCCAAGAGTTGTCTAGCGGGACCTACGAGCAGTACTTC.

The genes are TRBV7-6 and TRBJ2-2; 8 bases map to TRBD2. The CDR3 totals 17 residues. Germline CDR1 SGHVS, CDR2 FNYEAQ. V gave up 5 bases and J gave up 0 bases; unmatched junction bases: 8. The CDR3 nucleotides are TGTGCCAGCAGCGTCAGGCCCGGGAGGGCGAACACCGGGGAGCTGTTTTTT. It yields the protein CASSVRPGRANTGELFF.

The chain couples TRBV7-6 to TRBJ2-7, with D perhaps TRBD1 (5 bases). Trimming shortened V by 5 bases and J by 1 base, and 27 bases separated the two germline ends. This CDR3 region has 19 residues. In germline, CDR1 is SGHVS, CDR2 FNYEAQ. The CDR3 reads CASSIRQIPRFGFSYEQYF. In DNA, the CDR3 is TGTGCCAGCAGCATCCGACAGATCCCACGATTCGGATTTTCCTACGAGCAGTACTTC.

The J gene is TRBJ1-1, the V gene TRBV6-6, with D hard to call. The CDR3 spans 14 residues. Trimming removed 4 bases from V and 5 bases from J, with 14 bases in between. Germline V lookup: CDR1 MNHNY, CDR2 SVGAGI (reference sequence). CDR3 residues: CASSSGRGRTEAFF. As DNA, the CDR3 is TGTGCCAGCAGTTCAGGACGGGGTAGGACTGAAGCTTTCTTT.